The 26 T cell receptor beta chains given below trace back to one sample, sequenced in a study of blood T cell repertoires in COVID-19. The assay was immunoSEQ multiplex PCR, and TCRdb's table has in-frame clones only and misses some. The sample carries approximately 170,000 clones, around 84% recorded once. What was sequenced was PBMCs or T cells enriched from blood (not recorded which). These receptors were obtained from a woman aged 50 to 65 who had recovered from COVID-19.

The genes are TRBV10-3 and TRBJ1-1; no clear D gene. This CDR3 has 12 amino acids. V gave up 3 bases and J gave up 1 base, with 3 bases separating them. Germline loops: CDR1 ENHRY, CDR2 SYGVKD. For the CDR3, the DNA is TGTGCCATCAGTGACGGGAACACTGAAGCTTTCTTT. This codes for CAISDGNTEAFF.

The chain combines TRBV2 with TRBJ2-7; 7 nucleotides agree with TRBD2. With V trimmed by 6 bases and J by 3 bases, 2 bases remained unmatched. CDR3 length equals 12 residues. Germline-derived CDR1 and CDR2 are SNHLY and FYNNEI. In DNA, the CDR3 is TGTGCCAGCAGAAGGACTAGCTACGAGCAGTACTTC. Amino acids: CASRRTSYEQYF.

Concerning this clone itself: The sample contains more than one DNA sequence encoding this CDR3. This CDR3 is CASSVALYNEQFF. In nucleotides, the CDR3 is TGTGCCAGCAGCGTAGCCCTCTACAATGAGCAGTTCTTC. V and J are TRBV9 and TRBJ2-1, with unresolved D. With 0 bases removed from V and 3 bases from J, the gap between germline ends came to 4 bases. The germline V gene encodes CDR1 SGDLS and CDR2 YYNGEE. This CDR3 has 13 amino acids.

This chain uses TRBV19 with TRBJ1-5; D may be TRBD1 (5 bases). Trimming removed 5 bases from V and 4 bases from J, with 15 bases in between. The germline V gene has CDR1 LNHDA and CDR2 SQIVND (reference sequence). CDR3 size: 15 residues. In nucleotides, the CDR3 is TGTGCCAGTAGTCCGTGGGGGGACGGGAATCAGCCCCAGCATTTT. Translation: CASSPWGDGNQPQHF.

The rearrangement joins TRBV28 to TRBJ2-5; D might be TRBD2 (6 bases). The germline CDR1 and CDR2 sequences are MDHEN and SYDVKM. Deletions cut 6 bases from V and 5 bases from J, with 16 bases between. This CDR3 is 14 amino acids long. DNA of the CDR3: TGTGCCAGCAGCGCGGTGGGGGGATCTGAGACCCAGTACTTC. Translating gives CASSAVGGSETQYF. The variable domain in full, completed from reference TRBV28 and TRBJ2-5, reads DVKVTQSSRYLVKRTGEKVFLECVQDMDHENMFWYRQDPGLGLRLIYFSYDVKMKEKGDIPEGYSVSREKKERFSLILESASTNQTSMYLCASSAVGGSETQYFGPGTRLLVL.

The chain combines TRBV19 with TRBJ2-7, with TRBD1 matching over 9 bases. Germline V gene data show CDR1 as LNHDA and CDR2 as SQIVND (reference sequence). The junction had 4 bases not matched to a gene; V was cut back by 10 bases and J by 3 bases. This CDR3 region has 12 residues. CDR3 amino acids: CATVDRGYEQYF. The CDR3 region has the DNA TGTGCCACCGTGGACAGGGGCTACGAGCAGTACTTC.

This clone occurred once. The chain links TRBV7-2 to TRBJ2-3; no clear D gene. V was trimmed by 3 bases and J by 3 bases, leaving 13 bases between them. From germline, CDR1 is SGHTA and CDR2 FQGNSA. The CDR3 extends over 15 amino acids. CDR3 sequence (DNA): TGTGCCAGCAGCTTGGTGGCAGTCAGAACAGATACGCAGTATTTT. It translates to CASSLVAVRTDTQYF. The full variable domain, in which reference TRBV7-2 and TRBJ2-3 provide the parts outside the CDR3, is GAGVSQSPSNKVTEKGKDVELRCDPISGHTALYWYRQSLGQGLEFLIYFQGNSAPDKSGLPSDRFSAERTGGSVSTLTIQRTQQEDSAVYLCASSLVAVRTDTQYFGPGTRLTVL.

The chain is built from TRBV28 and TRBJ1-1, with D hard to call. The V end was cut by 7 bases, the J end by 6 bases, with 18 bases between. The germline V gene encodes CDR1 MDHEN and CDR2 SYDVKM. CDR3 length: 14 amino acids. The CDR3 reads CASKGQTESAEAFF. The CDR3 nucleotides are TGTGCCAGCAAAGGCCAAACAGAATCCGCTGAAGCTTTCTTT.

J is TRBJ2-7 and V is TRBV18, with TRBD1 matching over 7 bases. V gave up 2 bases and J gave up 6 bases; unmatched junction bases: 7. The CDR3 is 14 residues long. CDR1 is KGHSH, CDR2 LQKENI, per germline. The CDR3 nucleotides read TGTGCCAGCTCACCATCCCAGGGGGTCAGCGAGCAGTACTTC. Amino acid sequence: CASSPSQGVSEQYF.

This chain connects TRBV18 to TRBJ1-5, with D perhaps matching TRBD1 (5 bases). V lost 6 bases and J lost 3, with 12 bases in between. Germline V gives CDR1 KGHSH, CDR2 LQKENI. The CDR3 consists of 14 residues. CDR3 in DNA: TGTGCCAGCTCCTCCAGGGTGTCCAATCAGCCCCAGCATTTT. This encodes CASSSRVSNQPQHF.

The rearrangement uses TRBV11-3 and TRBJ2-1; TRBD2 aligns across 13 bases. J was trimmed by 7 bases and V by 5 bases; bases with no gene match: 5. Germline V gene data show CDR1 as SGHNT and CDR2 as YENEEA. The CDR3 contains 15 residues. The CDR3 reads CASSRLAGGGNEQFF. The DNA of the CDR3 is TGTGCCAGCAGCCGACTAGCGGGGGGTGGAAATGAGCAGTTCTTC.

This chain uses TRBV19 with TRBJ2-2, with 11 bases identical to TRBD1. From germline, CDR1 is LNHDA and CDR2 SQIVND (reference sequence). The CDR3 is 17 amino acids. V lost 7 bases, J lost 0 bases, and 7 bases stayed unmatched. The CDR3 DNA reads as TGTGCCAGTAAAAGGGACAGGGGGGTTTCGAACACCGGGGAGCTGTTTTTT. This codes for CASKRDRGVSNTGELFF.

This clone has just a few counts. The V gene is TRBV7-3, the J gene TRBJ2-1, with TRBD1 matching over 9 bases. This CDR3 comprises 15 residues. Germline loops: CDR1 SGHTA, CDR2 FQGTGA. V gave up 2 bases and J gave up 5 bases; unmatched junction bases: 4. The CDR3 region has the DNA TGTGCCAGCAGCTTAGGGACAGGGAGGGACAATGAGCAGTTCTTC. As protein: CASSLGTGRDNEQFF.

V is TRBV19 and J is TRBJ1-5, with D perhaps matching TRBD1 (5 bases). CDR1 is LNHDA, CDR2 SQIVND, per germline (reference sequence). The CDR3 has 15 residues. Trimming took 4 bases from V and 3 from J, leaving 13 bases between them. CDR3 in amino acids: CASSNGQGFNQPQHF. The CDR3 DNA sequence: TGTGCCAGTAGTAACGGGCAGGGATTCAATCAGCCCCAGCATTTT. The variable domain in full, with the rest retrieved from reference TRBV19 and TRBJ1-5, is DGGITQSPKYLFRKEGQNVTLSCEQNLNHDAMYWYRQDPGQGLRLIYYSQIVNDFQKGDIAEGYSVSREKKESFPLTVTSAQKNPTAFYLCASSNGQGFNQPQHFGDGTRLSIL.

This chain joins TRBV4-3 and TRBJ2-1; D might be TRBD2 (6 bases). The CDR3 sequence is 16 residues long. Germline CDR1 reads LGHNA; CDR2 reads YSLEER. V lost 0 bases and J lost 0, with 9 bases in between. CDR3 amino acids: CASSQDSGSSYNEQFF. CDR3 DNA: TGCGCCAGCAGCCAAGATTCCGGGAGCTCCTACAATGAGCAGTTCTTC.

The chain carries TRBV6-5 and TRBJ1-3, with TRBD1 identical over 7 bases. From germline, CDR1 is MNHEY and CDR2 SVGAGI. V lost 6 bases, J lost 0 bases, and 5 bases stayed unmatched. There are 15 residues in the CDR3. The CDR3 sequence: CASSKDRASGNTIYF. The CDR3 DNA reads as TGTGCCAGCAGCAAAGACAGGGCCTCTGGAAACACCATATATTTT.

This sequence joins TRBV4-3 and TRBJ2-5; TRBD2 matches 8 bases. The CDR3 runs 15 residues. V lost 1 base to trimming and J lost 5 bases; unmatched junction nucleotides: 6. Germline V gives CDR1 LGHNA, CDR2 YSLEER. The DNA of the CDR3 is TGCGCCAGCAGCCAAGTGACGGGAGGGGGTGAGACCCAGTACTTC. This sequence encodes CASSQVTGGGETQYF.

J is TRBJ2-5 and V is TRBV5-6; D gene uncertain. V shed 1 base and J shed 2 bases, with 9 bases lying between them. The V gene's germline CDR1 is SGHDT and CDR2 YYEEEE. CDR3 length: 14 residues. The CDR3 DNA is TGTGCCAGCAGCTTGTATTCCGGGCAAGAGACCCAGTACTTC. Translated: CASSLYSGQETQYF. The full variable domain, rest sourced from reference TRBV5-6 and TRBJ2-5, is DAGVTQSPTHLIKTRGQQVTLRCSPKSGHDTVSWYQQALGQGPQFIFQYYEEEERQRGNFPDRFSGHQFPNYSSELNVNALLLGDSALYLCASSLYSGQETQYFGPGTRLLVL.

The chain carries TRBV7-9 and TRBJ1-1, with D possibly matching TRBD1 (5 bases). V gave up 5 bases and J gave up 0 bases, with 13 bases separating them. This CDR3 is 15 amino acids long. Germline assignment: CDR1 SEHNR and CDR2 FQNEAQ (reference sequence). The CDR3 loop is CASSADTRLNTEAFF. CDR3 DNA sequence: TGTGCCAGCAGCGCGGACACACGGCTGAACACTGAAGCTTTCTTT.

The sample holds one count of this clone. The chain combines TRBV3-1 (or the pseudogene TRBV3-2) with TRBJ1-1; TRBD1 might be the D (5 bases). The CDR3 runs 15 residues. The germline gives CDR1 LGHDT, CDR2 YNNKEL (reference sequence). V gave up 4 bases and J gave up 4 bases, with 16 bases separating them. The chain's CDR3 is CASSRSGGASTEAFF. As DNA, the CDR3 is TGTGCCAGCAGCCGGTCCGGAGGGGCGAGCACTGAAGCTTTCTTT.

The rearrangement links TRBV5-4 to TRBJ2-2; TRBD2 agrees at 10 bases. The CDR3 runs 16 residues. V trimming: 5 bases; J trimming: 5 bases; junction bases outside the gene matches: 9. Germline-derived CDR1 and CDR2 are SGHNT and YYREEE (reference sequence). CDR3 in DNA: TGTGCCAGCAGTCCTGTAGCGGGAGGATTGACCGGGGAGCTGTTTTTT. Protein sequence: CASSPVAGGLTGELFF.

The V and J genes are TRBV12-5 and TRBJ2-7; D may be TRBD1 (7 bases). The germline V gene has CDR1 LGHNT and CDR2 FRNRAP. V lost 5 bases to trimming and J lost 3 bases, with 14 bases between them. This CDR3 is built from 14 residues. CDR3: CASGRTGGIYEQYF. CDR3 bases: TGTGCTAGTGGTCGGACAGGAGGGATCTACGAGCAGTACTTC. Complete variable domain (other parts from reference TRBV12-5 and TRBJ2-7): DARVTQTPRHKVTEMGQEVTMRCQPILGHNTVFWYRQTMMQGLELLAYFRNRAPLDDSGMPKDRFSAEMPDATLATLKIQPSEPRDSAVYFCASGRTGGIYEQYFGPGTRLTVT.

The rearrangement uses TRBV2 and TRBJ1-1; maybe TRBD1 (5 bases). This CDR3 has 16 residues. From germline, CDR1 is SNHLY and CDR2 FYNNEI. V lost 0 bases to trimming and J lost 4 bases, with 15 bases between them. The CDR3: CASSEALRGVVTEAFF. In DNA form, the CDR3 reads TGTGCCAGCAGTGAAGCGCTTCGGGGGGTAGTCACTGAAGCTTTCTTT.

The V gene is TRBV2, the J gene TRBJ2-7; weak D call: TRBD2 (6 bases). Germline lookup yields CDR1 SNHLY and CDR2 FYNNEI. There are 13 residues in the CDR3. Trimming removed 2 bases from V and 4 bases from J, with 9 bases in between. The CDR3 DNA reads TGTGCCAGCAGTGAACGGGCGGGATACGAGCAGTACTTC. Amino acid sequence: CASSERAGYEQYF.

V usage is TRBV18 and J usage is TRBJ1-1; D perhaps matches TRBD1 (5 bases). The CDR3 extends over 12 amino acids. The ends were cut back, 6 bases at V and 4 bases at J, with 9 bases in the middle. Germline values: CDR1 KGHSH, CDR2 LQKENI. CDR3 DNA sequence: TGTGCCAGCTCTACAACAGGCACTGAAGCTTTCTTT. It is translated as CASSTTGTEAFF.

The chain carries TRBV15 and TRBJ2-2; D may be TRBD1 (6 bases). Germline V gene lookup returns CDR1 LNHNV and CDR2 YYDKDF (reference sequence). Trimming took off 2 bases at V and 3 bases at J, with 16 bases between the two ends. The CDR3 runs 17 residues. The CDR3 here is CATSRSLKTGYTGELFF. For the CDR3, the DNA is TGTGCCACCAGCAGATCTTTGAAGACAGGCTACACCGGGGAGCTGTTTTTT.